Shown below are 2 T cell receptor beta chains from a single sample sequenced in a study of shared clonotypes between healthy human individuals (dated by TCRdb to 2020 to 2021). The library was produced with the immunoSEQ multiplex PCR assay. TCRdb stores this immuneACCESS table with in-frame sequences only. Part of the clones is absent; in the studies checked, under half of the shortfall reflects unresolved V genes, and no reason is known for the rest. Within this sample are 2 million or so clones, with just under 95% of them counted one time only. About 1.1% of the sample is in the top ten clones. CD8 naive samples consisted of CD45RO-negative cells that were positively selected for CCR7, yielding a CD45RA+CCR7+ population without TemRA cells. Input material: naive CD8+ T cells sorted from blood. Explained via the paper, the cell subset or site label denotes: CD45RA+CCR7+. These TCRs come from a young man in good health.

CDR3 sequence reads: CASSPLLPRPPEQYF. The CDR3 DNA sequence: TGTGCCAGTAGTCCGTTGCTCCCTAGACCTCCCGAGCAGTACTTC. The chain recombines TRBV19 with TRBJ2-7; D ambiguous. Germline CDR1 reads LNHDA; CDR2 reads SQIVND (reference sequence). The CDR3 runs 15 residues. Deletions cut 5 bases from V and 6 bases from J, with 20 bases between.

The chain carries TRBV13 and TRBJ1-6, with a tentative D call TRBD1 (5 bases). CDR1 is PRHDT, CDR2 FYEKMQ, per germline (reference sequence). V was clipped by 0 bases and J by 9 bases, with 12 bases between them. This CDR3 contains 15 residues. Here the CDR3 reads CASSLGGELGSPLHF. The CDR3 DNA follows: TGTGCCAGCAGCTTAGGAGGGGAGCTAGGTTCACCCCTCCACTTT.